This T cell receptor beta chain was found in a study of post-analysis software for immune sequencing data. The study's findings and limits: In patients, TRBV5-6, TRBV5-1 and TRBV20-1 belonged to five TRBV segments found more frequently than in controls.

Unique molecular identifiers tagged the TCR beta cDNA libraries. TCRdb re-analysed the PCR reads in MiXCR, keeping a single row per CDR3 protein. The sample comprises roughly 600,000 distinct CDR3 sequences, 40% to 50% of which are singletons, and under 2% rests with the top ten. With respect to this clonotype: Its target is not known.

CDR3 length equals 13 residues. CDR1 PRHDT and CDR2 FYEKMQ come from the germline V gene (reference sequence). The V and J ends lost 0 bases and 2 bases respectively, with 5 bases between them. The sequenced sample was blood. The chain links TRBV13 to TRBJ2-7, with D unresolved. The receptor was derived from a girl aged 10 to 17 with multiple sclerosis. CDR3 sequence reads: CASSLGATYEQYF. Written as DNA, the CDR3 is TGTGCCAGCAGCTTAGGGGCAACCTACGAGCAGTACTTC.